The rows below give T cell receptor beta chains drawn from one sample of a study of response to subunit inactivated influenza vaccine. TCRdb itself ran the RT-PCR reads through MiXCR, one entry per CDR3 protein. The profile shows fewer than 250,000 distinct CDR3 sequences, about 15% of them singletons. The source material was CD8+ T cells sorted from PBMCs, sampled 5 days after vaccination. These receptor sequences come from a man aged 45-65 years who received an inactivated influenza vaccine. The CDR3 runs from the conserved cysteine through the conserved F or W. D genes are given only for firm matches. Size is stated for part of the rows, as once, few or many counts, or as a class when the clone is expanded.

15	.	TRBV27	TRBD1	TRBJ2-1	CASRQGAVVSNEQFF	TGTGCCAGCAGACAGGGGGCAGTAGTATCAAATGAGCAGTTCTTC
13	.	TRBV28	.	TRBJ2-1	CASSLTQYNEQFF	TGTGCCAGCAGTTTAACGCAATACAATGAGCAGTTCTTC
15	.	TRBV28	.	TRBJ1-5	CASSFALNSNQPQHF	TGTGCCAGCAGTTTCGCCTTGAATAGCAATCAGCCCCAGCATTTT
13	many	TRBV7-6	TRBD1	TRBJ1-5	CASSSDRNQPQHF	TGTGCCAGCAGTTCGGACAGGAATCAGCCCCAGCATTTT
14	.	TRBV29-1	.	TRBJ2-7	CSVSEYHGDYEQYF	TGCAGCGTTTCGGAGTATCATGGGGACTACGAGCAGTACTTC
14	.	TRBV11-2	.	TRBJ2-2	CASSLVVGTGELFF	TGTGCCAGCAGCTTAGTGGTCGGCACCGGGGAGCTGTTTTTT
13	.	TRBV7-9	.	TRBJ2-7	CASSVGRLYEQYF	TGTGCCAGCAGCGTCGGACGGCTCTACGAGCAGTACTTC
13	.	TRBV7-6	.	TRBJ2-7	CASSLEATYEQYF	TGTGCCAGCAGCTTAGAGGCGACCTACGAGCAGTACTTC
19	.	TRBV12-3/TRBV12-4	.	TRBJ2-1	CASSPPLDGSYGSTFEQFF	TGTGCCAGCAGTCCCCCCCTCGACGGAAGCTATGGTAGCACGTTTGAGCAGTTCTTC
16	few	TRBV6-5	TRBD2	TRBJ2-5	CASSYGLAGLQETQYF	TGTGCCAGCAGTTACGGACTAGCGGGACTGCAAGAGACCCAGTACTTC
14	many	TRBV28	.	TRBJ2-2	CASSLTLNTGELFF	TGTGCCAGCTCCTTGACCCTCAACACCGGGGAGCTGTTTTTT
12	.	TRBV5-6	.	TRBJ1-1	CASSSPPGEAFF	TGTGCCAGCAGCTCACCCCCTGGGGAAGCTTTCTTT
14	.	TRBV29-1	TRBD1	TRBJ1-2	CSVEVRGQGYGYTF	TGCAGCGTTGAAGTTAGGGGACAGGGGTATGGCTACACCTTC
17	few	TRBV5-4	TRBD2	TRBJ2-7	CASSLAGSGGPTYEQYF	TGTGCCAGCAGCTTGGCTGGTAGCGGGGGCCCTACCTACGAGCAGTACTTC
15	few	TRBV7-8	.	TRBJ1-1	CASSLGWGYGTEAFF	TGTGCCAGCAGCTTAGGATGGGGGTATGGCACTGAAGCTTTCTTT
14	few	TRBV27	.	TRBJ2-7	CASSLRGNIYEQYF	TGTGCCAGCAGTTTGAGGGGGAACATCTACGAGCAGTACTTC
13	few	TRBV9	.	TRBJ1-2	CASSVWGGHGYTF	TGTGCCAGCAGCGTATGGGGGGGACATGGCTACACCTTC
14	once	TRBV15	TRBD2	TRBJ2-5	CATSRVSGGETQYF	TGTGCCACCAGCAGAGTTTCGGGGGGAGAGACCCAGTACTTC
16	.	TRBV9	.	TRBJ2-7	CASSAGPGASLYEQYF	TGTGCCAGCAGCGCCGGCCCGGGAGCGAGCCTCTACGAGCAGTACTTC
12	few	TRBV13	.	TRBJ2-1	CASSFDYSEQFF	TGTGCCAGCAGCTTTGACTACAGCGAGCAGTTCTTC
12	.	TRBV20-1	.	TRBJ1-5	CSANQGNQPQHF	TGCAGTGCTAACCAGGGCAATCAGCCCCAGCATTTT
12	few	TRBV29-1	.	TRBJ2-2	CSVGEATGELFF	TGCAGCGTTGGAGAGGCCACCGGGGAGCTGTTTTTT
15	.	TRBV20-1	.	TRBJ2-7	CSASAPGTYTYEQYF	TGCAGTGCTTCAGCGCCAGGGACTTATACCTACGAGCAGTACTTC
15	.	TRBV7-6	TRBD2	TRBJ2-1	CASSFRDYSYNEQFF	TGTGCCAGCAGCTTCCGGGACTACTCCTACAATGAGCAGTTCTTC
17	few	TRBV19	TRBD2	TRBJ2-2	CASSIPGTSAFAGELFF	TGTGCCAGTAGTATCCCGGGGACTAGCGCCTTTGCCGGGGAGCTGTTTTTT
16	few	TRBV7-2	.	TRBJ2-3	CASSLGFVGSTDTQYF	TGTGCCAGCAGCTTAGGTTTTGTCGGAAGCACAGATACGCAGTATTTT
16	few	TRBV5-6	TRBD1	TRBJ2-7	CASSLVGFRGLHEQYF	TGTGCCAGCAGCTTGGTCGGTTTCAGGGGGCTCCACGAGCAGTACTTC
16	few	TRBV7-8	.	TRBJ2-1	CASNTDVASSYNEQFF	TGTGCCAGCAACACTGACGTGGCGAGCTCCTACAATGAGCAGTTCTTC
14	few	TRBV28	.	TRBJ2-5	CASSPETEQETQYF	TGTGCCAGCAGTCCCGAGACAGAACAAGAGACCCAGTACTTC
13	.	TRBV7-9	.	TRBJ2-7	CASSPEDGYEQYF	TGTGCCAGCAGCCCGGAGGACGGCTACGAGCAGTACTTC
16	few	TRBV4-2	.	TRBJ2-3	CASSPSLLEGTDTQYF	TGTGCCAGCAGCCCATCCCTCTTGGAAGGCACAGATACGCAGTATTTT
15	.	TRBV4-3	.	TRBJ2-7	CASSAAGQGWYEQYF	TGCGCCAGCAGCGCCGCGGGCCAGGGTTGGTACGAGCAGTACTTC
14	many	TRBV16	.	TRBJ1-6	CASSQSEGNSPLHF	TGTGCCAGCAGCCAATCGGAAGGGAATTCACCCCTCCACTTT
14	once	TRBV10-3	TRBD2	TRBJ2-3	CATSSGREADTQYF	TGTGCCACCTCTAGCGGGAGGGAGGCAGATACGCAGTATTTT
14	.	TRBV7-8	.	TRBJ2-5	CASSYAPGVETQYF	TGTGCCAGCAGCTATGCTCCGGGGGTAGAGACCCAGTACTTC
16	few	TRBV7-8	.	TRBJ2-1	CASSRKKGTDGNEQFF	TGTGCCAGCAGCCGAAAAAAAGGGACGGACGGGAATGAGCAGTTCTTC
12	many	TRBV7-8	.	TRBJ2-7	CASSLYGYEQYF	TGTGCCAGCAGCTTATACGGGTACGAGCAGTACTTC
15	few	TRBV7-3	TRBD2	TRBJ2-1	CASSFSGLANNEQFF	TGTGCCAGCAGTTTCTCGGGACTAGCTAACAATGAGCAGTTCTTC
14	large	TRBV18	TRBD1	TRBJ2-7	CASSTGVGSYEQYF	TGTGCCAGCTCCACAGGGGTAGGCTCCTACGAGCAGTACTTC
15	.	TRBV9	TRBD1	TRBJ2-1	CTSSGRTGENNEQFF	TGTACCAGCAGCGGAAGGACAGGGGAGAACAATGAGCAGTTCTTC
16	few	TRBV4-1	.	TRBJ2-3	CASSHPYGASTDTQYF	TGCGCCAGCAGCCACCCCTACGGCGCTAGCACAGATACGCAGTATTTT
16	.	TRBV7-8	.	TRBJ2-3	CASSLGLAFPADTQYF	TGTGCCAGCAGCTTAGGCCTAGCGTTCCCCGCAGATACGCAGTATTTT
13	few	TRBV6-5	.	TRBJ1-5	CASSYNSNQPQHF	TGTGCCAGCAGCTACAACAGCAATCAGCCCCAGCATTTT